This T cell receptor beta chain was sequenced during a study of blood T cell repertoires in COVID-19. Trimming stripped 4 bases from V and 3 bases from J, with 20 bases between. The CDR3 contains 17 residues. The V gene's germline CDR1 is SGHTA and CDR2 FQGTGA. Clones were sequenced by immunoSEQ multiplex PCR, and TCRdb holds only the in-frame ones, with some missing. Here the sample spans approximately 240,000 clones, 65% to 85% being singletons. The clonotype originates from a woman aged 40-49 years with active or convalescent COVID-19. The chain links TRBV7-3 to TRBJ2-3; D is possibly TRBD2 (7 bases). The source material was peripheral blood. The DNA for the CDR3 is TGTGCCAGCAGCTCCGCTCAGAGAGGGGGAGGGACAGATACGCAGTATTTT. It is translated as CASSSAQRGGGTDTQYF.